This T cell receptor (beta chain) was identified in a study of cytomegalovirus exposure and HLA in healthy donors. The table lists this clone with a count of one. Its antigen is still unknown. Deletions cut 7 bases from V and 0 bases from J, with 9 bases between. The CDR3 length is 14 residues. Germline V gene sequence: CDR1 SNHLY, CDR2 FYNNEI. The data were produced by immunoSEQ multiplex PCR, yet TCRdb's version contains in-frame clones alone and is incomplete. In the table there are 150,000 to 200,000 clones, roughly 89% of which are singletons. Study-wide findings and caveats: In the roughly 120 validation repertoires, about 94% of cluster scores exceeded 0, per a later analysis. With high specificity and sensitivity, the classifier reportedly diagnosed cytomegalovirus status. In vitro testing confirmed a few CMV-associated chains as specific for CMV antigens.

An approximately 130-subject validation cohort, separate from the 666-subject first cohort, supplied the donors. V is TRBV2 and J is TRBJ1-4; D gene uncertain. The clonotype comes from a woman younger than 30 in good health and CMV-seropositive. The sample was PBMCs. For the CDR3, the DNA is TGTGCCAGCACAGACACGACAACTAATGAAAAACTGTTTTTT. Its protein is CASTDTTTNEKLFF. Based on the CDR3 plus reference TRBV2 and TRBJ1-4, the full variable domain is EPEVTQTPSHQVTQMGQEVILRCVPISNHLYFYWYRQILGQKVEFLVSFYNNEISEKSEIFDDQFSVERPDGSNFTLKIRSTKLEDSAMYFCASTDTTTNEKLFFGSGTQLSVL.